A selection of T cell receptor beta chains follows, all from one sample in a study of blood T cells in healthy people across ages. TCRdb reanalysed the 5' RACE reads using MiXCR and keeps one entry per CDR3 protein. The table records 1.5 million to 2 million distinct CDR3 sequences, about 30% of them present only once. Source material: blood. These receptors were obtained from a woman in her thirties in good health. Both conserved end residues are part of each CDR3. The order of the fields is J gene, D gene, V gene, CDR3 protein. D genes are given only for firm matches.

J: TRBJ1-2
D: TRBD1
V: TRBV20-1
CDR3: CSALTGGNYGYTF

J: TRBJ1-5
D: -
V: TRBV29-1
CDR3: CSVRDGGGNQPQHF

J: TRBJ1-1
D: -
V: TRBV19
CDR3: CASSEGWRTEAFF

J: TRBJ2-3
D: -
V: TRBV9
CDR3: CASSPDGAGSQYF

J: TRBJ2-7
D: -
V: TRBV20-1
CDR3: CIAREGHVTYEQYF

J: TRBJ2-1
D: -
V: TRBV12-3/TRBV12-4
CDR3: CASSPGGGRFDEQFF

J: TRBJ2-2
D: TRBD2
V: TRBV7-6
CDR3: CASSPGLAGGPNGELFF

J: TRBJ1-2
D: TRBD1
V: TRBV2
CDR3: CASSEVRGPLNYGYTF

J: TRBJ2-2
D: -
V: TRBV29-1
CDR3: CSVGIYTGELFF

J: TRBJ2-5
D: TRBD2
V: TRBV7-6
CDR3: CASKAGGEETQYF

J: TRBJ1-5
D: -
V: TRBV28
CDR3: CASGGHLNQPQHF

J: TRBJ2-3
D: -
V: TRBV4-1
CDR3: CASSQPDRGGGTDTQYF

J: TRBJ1-2
D: -
V: TRBV20-1
CDR3: CSSRHREGDGYTF

J: TRBJ2-3
D: -
V: TRBV5-1
CDR3: CASSFSPPEGGDTQYF

J: TRBJ2-1
D: -
V: TRBV30
CDR3: CAWSVGGGPSNEQFF

J: TRBJ2-1
D: TRBD2
V: TRBV7-3
CDR3: CASSSVSGGPGNEQFF

J: TRBJ1-5
D: -
V: TRBV6-6
CDR3: CASSYSRAPNQPQHF

J: TRBJ2-1
D: -
V: TRBV29-1
CDR3: CSDRRGTGGYNKQFF

J: TRBJ1-5
D: -
V: TRBV18
CDR3: CASSDLQGDQPQHF

J: TRBJ1-1
D: -
V: TRBV6-2/TRBV6-3
CDR3: CASCLGGPTEAFF

J: TRBJ1-1
D: TRBD1
V: TRBV5-1
CDR3: CASSSGDSYPKAFF

J: TRBJ2-7
D: TRBD2
V: TRBV2
CDR3: CASSEAGTSAYYEQYF

J: TRBJ2-7
D: TRBD1
V: TRBV5-5
CDR3: CASLLGGGYEQYF

J: TRBJ2-1
D: -
V: TRBV5-1
CDR3: CASSPMANDEQFF

J: TRBJ1-1
D: -
V: TRBV6-1
CDR3: CASSVAGRNTEAFF

J: TRBJ1-1
D: -
V: TRBV30
CDR3: CAWTGDGEAFF

J: TRBJ2-3
D: -
V: TRBV29-1
CDR3: CSVGGQLVRDTQYF

J: TRBJ2-7
D: TRBD1
V: TRBV5-1
CDR3: CASSATGSSTYEQYF

J: TRBJ1-5
D: -
V: TRBV4-2
CDR3: CASSQDDKGGNQPQHF

J: TRBJ1-2
D: TRBD1
V: TRBV29-1
CDR3: CSVDGDRGYGYTF

J: TRBJ2-7
D: -
V: TRBV29-1
CDR3: CNVVSDSVFDEQYF

J: TRBJ2-7
D: -
V: TRBV3-1
CDR3: CASRNGRFFYERYF

J: TRBJ2-5
D: TRBD2
V: TRBV20-1
CDR3: CSARTGTSGTETQYF

J: TRBJ1-4
D: -
V: TRBV18
CDR3: CASSPRRVGEKLFF

J: TRBJ2-7
D: TRBD2
V: TRBV6-1
CDR3: CASRPSRTSGSGAYEQYF

J: TRBJ1-2
D: TRBD1
V: TRBV28
CDR3: CASSETGTGGSDYGYTF

J: TRBJ2-1
D: -
V: TRBV7-9
CDR3: CASSSYGDGTLNEQFF

J: TRBJ1-5
D: -
V: TRBV7-8
CDR3: CASSTEGQANQPQHF

J: TRBJ2-1
D: TRBD2
V: TRBV20-1
CDR3: CSARGGTSGINEQFF

J: TRBJ2-7
D: TRBD1
V: TRBV29-1
CDR3: CSVEQGVDEQYF